Listed here are 5 T cell receptor beta chains from one sample, sequenced in a study of T cells in women clearing cervical HPV infection. Sequencing was performed with immunoSEQ multiplex PCR; in TCRdb, only in-frame clones are kept and a portion is missing. The repertoire shows roughly 40,000 clones; the top ten hold around 1.3%. The sequenced sample consisted of blood buffy coat. Receptor source: a woman between 18 and 75 years old with a cervical HPV16 infection that either progressed to CIN3+ or cleared (not recorded which).

As regards this clone: The CDR3 end is not reached by the read, which stops 3 residues before it; the germline J gene fills it in. This chain uses TRBV7-3 with TRBJ2-5; TRBD1 is a possible D gene (5 bases). The V and J ends lost 5 bases and 1 base respectively, with 8 bases between them. Germline-derived CDR1 and CDR2 are SGHTA and FQGTGA. The CDR3 consists of 13 residues. The CDR3: CASSRTTQETQYF. The CDR3 bases that were read are TGTGCCAGCAGCCGGACAACCCAAGAGACC.

Details on this clone: The CDR3 end falls 3 residues outside the read, so it is completed with the germline J gene. This chain uses TRBV30 with TRBJ1-1; TRBD1 matches at 7 bases. Germline CDR1 GTSNPN, CDR2 SVGIG (reference sequence). The CDR3 consists of 14 residues. Trimming took 1 base from V and 7 from J; bases not matched to a gene: 9. The CDR3 sequence is CAWSEGHTGVEAFF. The sequenced CDR3 bases are TGTGCCTGGAGTGAAGGACACACAGGGGTTGAA.

The part of the CDR3 DNA that was read is TGCAGTGCTACTCAATGGGGCTTGGACAATGAG. It codes for CSATQWGLDNE. The whole CDR3 protein reads CSATQWGLDNEQFF. The rearrangement uses TRBV20-1 and TRBJ2-1; D is perhaps TRBD1 (5 bases). The missing CDR3 end, 3 residues past where the read stops, is filled in from the germline J gene. CDR1 DFQATT and CDR2 SNEGSKA come from the germline V gene (reference sequence). V was trimmed by 4 bases and J by 5 bases, leaving 15 bases between them. CDR3 length: 14 amino acids.

Of note for this clone: The CDR3 end is not reached by the read, which stops 3 residues before it; the germline J gene fills it in. The chain joins TRBV2 to TRBJ2-7; 12 bases map to TRBD2. With 6 bases clipped from V and 2 bases from J, the junction kept 2 bases outside the gene matches. Germline-derived CDR1 and CDR2 are SNHLY and FYNNEI. The CDR3 runs 14 residues. The CDR3 DNA, read in part, is TGTGCCAGCAGGGGACTAGCGGGCCCCTACGAG. Protein product: CASRGLAGPYE. The full CDR3 is CASRGLAGPYEQYF.

About this clone itself: Read coverage stops 3 residues before the CDR3 terminus; the germline J gene supplies the remainder. The V gene is TRBV19, the J gene TRBJ2-2, with 8 bases that match TRBD1. The CDR3 runs 18 residues. Germline V lookup: CDR1 LNHDA, CDR2 SQIVND (reference sequence). The chain's CDR3 is CASSLSGTGLKRREKLFF. Partial CDR3 DNA: TGTGCCAGTAGTCTCTCCGGGACAGGCCTAAAACGGCGGGAAAAG.